Each of the 24 T cell receptor beta chains below was sequenced from the same sample in a study of T cells after yellow fever vaccination. TCRdb re-derived calls from the 5' RACE reads in MiXCR, one entry per CDR3 protein. The sample records under 550,000 distinct CDR3 sequences, 20% to 25% being singletons. The sample was PBMCs, taken approximately 22 days after the first yellow fever vaccination. The receptors stem from a man aged 18-30 years who received the YFV17D yellow fever vaccine.

The J gene is TRBJ2-5, the V gene TRBV4-3; maybe TRBD1 (5 bases). There are 14 residues in the CDR3. Trimming shortened V by 0 bases and J by 6 bases, and 11 bases separated the two germline ends. CDR1 is LGHNA, CDR2 YSLEER, per germline. The CDR3 reads CASSQEVREQTQYF. The CDR3 DNA is TGCGCCAGCAGCCAAGAGGTCAGGGAACAGACCCAGTACTTC.

In its sample, this clonotype was seen a few times. The CDR3, as DNA: TGTGCTACCGGGGCAGGGTCCCTCCACAATGAGCAGTTCTTC. It yields the protein CATGAGSLHNEQFF. V is TRBV10-3 and J is TRBJ2-1; tentatively, D is TRBD1 or TRBD2 (5 bases each). Germline V CDR1 and CDR2: ENHRY, SYGVKD. This CDR3 comprises 14 residues.

This chain links TRBV7-2 with TRBJ2-7; no clear D gene. With 1 base removed from V and 2 bases from J, the gap between germline ends came to 9 bases. Germline V lookup: CDR1 SGHTA, CDR2 FQGNSA. The CDR3 totals 14 residues. Here the CDR3 reads CASSLEAATYEQYV. In DNA, the CDR3 is TGTGCCAGCAGCTTAGAGGCAGCTACCTACGAGCAGTACGTC.

The rearrangement joins TRBV10-3 to TRBJ2-5; 9 bases line up with TRBD2. From germline, CDR1 is ENHRY and CDR2 SYGVKD. The junction had 7 bases not matched to a gene; V was cut back by 3 bases and J by 5 bases. The CDR3 runs 15 residues. The chain's CDR3 is CAISEGGGARETQYF. The CDR3 nucleotides read TGTGCCATCAGTGAAGGCGGGGGGGCCCGTGAGACCCAGTACTTC.

This clonotype came up a few times. V and J are TRBV20-1 and TRBJ1-2; D remains ambiguous. Trimming took off 3 bases at V and 6 bases at J, with 5 bases between the two ends. CDR3 size: 10 residues. The germline CDR1 and CDR2 sequences are DFQATT and SNEGSKA (reference sequence). CDR3 region: CSASDDGYTF. The CDR3 nucleotides are TGCAGTGCTAGCGACGATGGCTACACCTTC.

Turning to this clonotype: Relative to the germline gene, one junction end is altered; a read error may explain this. V and J are TRBV2 and TRBJ2-2; TRBD2 might be the D (5 bases). CDR1 is SNHLY, CDR2 FYNNEI, per germline. There are 13 residues in the CDR3. This CDR3 is CASSDQITGEQFF. CDR3 nucleotides: TGTGCCAGCAGCGACCAGATCACCGGGGAGCAGTTTTTT.

The V and J genes are TRBV18 and TRBJ2-7, with D hard to call. Per germline, CDR1 KGHSH and CDR2 LQKENI. The CDR3 is 16 amino acids. V was cut by 6 bases and J by 4 bases, with 22 bases left in between. For the CDR3, the DNA is TGTGCCAGCTCGCCGGGTTCGGGTTCTCTCGGTTACGAGCAGTACGTC. This gives the protein CASSPGSGSLGYEQYV.

The V gene is TRBV27, the J gene TRBJ1-2; the D is unclear. Per germline, CDR1 MNHEY and CDR2 SMNVEV (reference sequence). Trimming left V 2 bases short and J 4 bases short, with 8 bases between. The CDR3 has 13 residues. CDR3 protein: CASSLTQSYGYTF. In DNA form, the CDR3 reads TGTGCCAGCAGTTTAACCCAATCCTATGGCTACACCTTC.

The rearrangement uses TRBV5-1 and TRBJ1-6, with 8 bases lining up with TRBD1. Germline CDR1 and CDR2: SGHRS and YFSETQ. This CDR3 has 15 amino acids. V lost 4 bases, J lost 9 bases, and 9 bases stayed unmatched. Written as DNA, the CDR3 is TGCGCCAGCAGCCGCGAGGGACAGGTGCTTTCACCCCTCCACTTT. Its protein product is CASSREGQVLSPLHF.

The gene calls are TRBV20-1 and TRBJ2-2, with D unresolved. This CDR3 has 14 amino acids. The V end was cut by 7 bases, the J end by 2 bases, with 14 bases between. Germline lookup yields CDR1 DFQATT and CDR2 SNEGSKA (reference sequence). The CDR3 DNA follows: TGCAGTGTTGGGCTTAGCAGTAACACCGGGGAGCTGTTTTTT. Translated, it gives CSVGLSSNTGELFF.

This chain joins TRBV7-2 and TRBJ2-7, with D perhaps TRBD1 or TRBD2 (6 bases each). The V gene's germline CDR1 is SGHTA and CDR2 FQGNSA. V lost 1 base to trimming and J lost 3 bases, with 13 bases between them. The CDR3 spans 15 residues. Written as DNA, the CDR3 is TGTGCCAGCAGCTTAGAGGTGGGGGGCCACTACGAGCAGTACTTC. Translating gives CASSLEVGGHYEQYF. The full variable domain, completed using reference TRBV7-2 and TRBJ2-7, is GAGVSQSPSNKVTEKGKDVELRCDPISGHTALYWYRQSLGQGLEFLIYFQGNSAPDKSGLPSDRFSAERTGGSVSTLTIQRTQQEDSAVYLCASSLEVGGHYEQYFGPGTRLTVT.

The gene calls are TRBV5-1 and TRBJ2-2; 8 bases line up with TRBD2. The V and J ends lost 5 bases and 3 bases, in that order; junction bases with no gene match: 3. Germline V gene sequence: CDR1 SGHRS, CDR2 YFSETQ. The CDR3 is 14 amino acids. CDR3 protein: CASRGLEYTGELFF. The CDR3 nucleotides are TGCGCCAGCAGGGGACTAGAGTACACCGGGGAGCTGTTTTTT.

This chain links TRBV5-1 with TRBJ1-2; 12 bases align to TRBD1. The CDR3 length is 16 residues. Germline CDR1 SGHRS, CDR2 YFSETQ. J was trimmed by 6 bases and V by 0 bases; bases with no gene match: 6. The CDR3 protein is CASSLVRDRGRDGYTF. The CDR3, as DNA: TGCGCCAGCAGCTTGGTCCGGGACAGGGGGCGAGATGGCTACACCTTC.

This clonotype showed up just a few times. The chain couples TRBV5-1 to TRBJ1-5; weak D call: TRBD1 (5 bases). CDR3 length equals 14 residues. V lost 2 bases and J 5 bases, leaving 11 bases between the germline ends. Germline values: CDR1 SGHRS, CDR2 YFSETQ. CDR3 sequence: CASSLREGDQPQHF. CDR3 in DNA: TGCGCCAGCAGCTTACGTGAAGGGGATCAGCCCCAGCATTTT.

In its sample, this clonotype was seen a few times. V gene TRBV5-1 combines with J gene TRBJ2-1, with D maybe TRBD2 (5 bases). This CDR3 is built from 14 residues. Germline CDR1 is SGHRS and CDR2 is YFSETQ. Between the trimmed V and J ends, which lost 0 bases and 10 bases, there was a span of 14 bases. The DNA of the CDR3 is TGCGCCAGCAGCTTGGAGGCGGGCCCTTGGGAGCAGTTCTTC. This codes for CASSLEAGPWEQFF.

At least ten counts were recorded for this clonotype. The rearrangement links TRBV5-6 to TRBJ1-2; unclear D gene. The germline V and J ends were trimmed by 1 base and 6 bases, with 13 bases remaining between them. Germline V gene data show CDR1 as SGHDT and CDR2 as YYEEEE. The CDR3 is 14 amino acids. The CDR3 is CASSLPSPANGYTF. CDR3 bases: TGTGCCAGCAGCTTGCCCAGCCCAGCAAATGGCTACACCTTC.

This clonotype was seen at least ten times. J is TRBJ2-1 and V is TRBV6-4; D not resolved. Trimming left V 0 bases short and J 4 bases short, with 4 bases between. This CDR3 has 13 amino acids. CDR1 is MRHNA, CDR2 SNTAGT, per germline. The CDR3 coding sequence is TGTGCCAGCAGTGACTCCGGTTACAATGAGCAGTTCTTC. This gives the protein CASSDSGYNEQFF.

This clonotype has a handful of counts. This chain uses TRBV12-3 or TRBV12-4 with TRBJ1-6; no reliable D call. V gave up 2 bases and J gave up 9 bases, with 17 bases separating them. The CDR3 covers 16 residues. The DNA of the CDR3 is TGTGCCAGCAGTTTACGGGGAATGGGTTATGGTTCACCCCTCCACTTT. Translation: CASSLRGMGYGSPLHF.

The sample holds a few counts of this clonotype. The genes are TRBV27 and TRBJ1-4; 7 bases match TRBD1. The length of the CDR3 is 13 residues. Germline values: CDR1 MNHEY, CDR2 SMNVEV (reference sequence). Losses at the gene ends were 6 bases for V and 8 bases for J; bases not matched to a gene: 6. This CDR3 reads CASSRQGGEKLFF. For the CDR3, the DNA is TGTGCCAGCAGCCGACAGGGTGGGGAAAAACTGTTTTTT.

J is TRBJ1-4 and V is TRBV29-1; D perhaps matches TRBD1 (6 bases). Trimming took off 5 bases at V and 7 bases at J, with 14 bases between the two ends. This CDR3 region has 13 residues. In germline, CDR1 is SQVTM, CDR2 ANQGSEA. CDR3 region: CSVSGVKPEKLFF. CDR3 nucleotides: TGCAGCGTTTCAGGGGTAAAGCCTGAAAAACTGTTTTTT.

The chain couples TRBV27 to TRBJ1-5; the match to TRBD1 covers 11 bases. V shed 2 bases, J shed 5 bases, and the junction held 2 bases outside the gene matches. CDR3 size: 15 residues. Looked up from germline, CDR1 is MNHEY and CDR2 is SMNVEV (reference sequence). CDR3 sequence: CASSLGQGAYQPQHF. In DNA, the CDR3 is TGTGCCAGCAGTTTAGGACAGGGGGCTTATCAGCCCCAGCATTTT.

This clonotype has only a few counts. J is TRBJ2-2 and V is TRBV12-3 or TRBV12-4; D not certain. With 5 bases removed from V and 0 bases from J, the gap between germline ends came to 7 bases. The CDR3 runs 14 residues. CDR3 bases: TGTGCCAGCAGTAGATCGGCGAACACCGGGGAGCTGTTTTTT. As protein: CASSRSANTGELFF.

The chain carries TRBV6-5 and TRBJ1-2; D is undetermined. The CDR3 sequence is 13 residues long. Germline lookup yields CDR1 MNHEY and CDR2 SVGAGI. Trimming cost V 2 bases and J 6 bases, with 10 bases left between them. The CDR3 loop is CASSYRGRDGYTF. DNA of the CDR3: TGTGCCAGCAGTTACCGGGGTAGGGATGGCTACACCTTC.

V and J are TRBV9 and TRBJ2-2; D gene ambiguous. The CDR3 length is 14 residues. V lost 4 bases and J lost 2, with 9 bases in between. Germline assignment: CDR1 SGDLS and CDR2 YYNGEE. The CDR3 here is CASSTRLNTGELFF. The CDR3 DNA follows: TGTGCCAGCAGCACTCGATTAAACACCGGGGAGCTGTTTTTT.